This entry lists 19 T cell receptor beta chains sequenced from one sample in a study of T cell responses to AZD1222 COVID-19 vaccine. Here immunoSEQ multiplex PCR was the method, and the copy in TCRdb shows in-frame clones only, minus some. Here the sample spans about 140,000 clones, roughly 89% being singletons. This specimen consisted of peripheral blood, obtained on day 0 of AZD1222 vaccination. Receptor source: an adult in good health.

The chain links TRBV12-3 or TRBV12-4 to TRBJ1-1; D remains ambiguous. V was clipped by 3 bases and J by 6 bases, with 11 bases between them. The CDR3 contains 13 residues. This CDR3 reads CASSFSTVSEAFF. In DNA form, the CDR3 reads TGTGCCAGCAGTTTTTCGACGGTCTCTGAAGCTTTCTTT.

A few counts support this clone. This chain connects TRBV24-1 to TRBJ2-5; TRBD1 agrees at 8 bases. The V and J ends lost 3 bases and 5 bases, in that order; junction bases with no gene match: 7. The CDR3 sequence is 15 residues long. Germline assignment: CDR1 KGHDR and CDR2 SFDVKD. CDR3 DNA sequence: TGTGCCACCAGTGATCGCAGGGGGCGCCAGGAGACCCAGTACTTC. Translation gives CATSDRRGRQETQYF.

This rearrangement joins TRBV9 to TRBJ1-1; the D gene is possibly TRBD1 (6 bases). Germline values: CDR1 SGDLS, CDR2 YYNGEE. V was clipped by 3 bases and J by 5 bases, with 20 bases between them. The CDR3 consists of 16 residues. The CDR3 region has the DNA TGTGCCAGCAGCGCCCCGTTATACAGGGTAGGGACTGAAGCTTTCTTT. This translates into CASSAPLYRVGTEAFF.

The J gene is TRBJ2-5, the V gene TRBV30, with 10 positions matching TRBD2. There are 18 residues in the CDR3. CDR1 and CDR2 (germline): GTSNPN, SVGIG (reference sequence). V gave up 0 bases and J gave up 0 bases; unmatched junction bases: 10. Written as DNA, the CDR3 is TGTGCCTGGAGTGTACGCCTAGCGGGAGTACGGTACCAAGAGACCCAGTACTTC. It is translated as CAWSVRLAGVRYQETQYF.

The J gene is TRBJ2-2, the V gene TRBV5-4; 7 bases line up with TRBD2. Germline trimming cut 0 bases from V and 7 bases from J; bases unmatched to any gene: 9. In germline, CDR1 is SGHNT, CDR2 YYREEE (reference sequence). The length of the CDR3 is 16 residues. The CDR3 sequence is CASSLVAGVVDGELFF. The CDR3 DNA reads as TGTGCCAGCAGCTTGGTGGCGGGAGTGGTGGACGGGGAGCTGTTTTTT.

The gene calls are TRBV6-6 and TRBJ1-6; D might be TRBD1 (5 bases). There are 17 residues in the CDR3. Looked up from germline, CDR1 is MNHNY and CDR2 is SVGAGI (reference sequence). V was cut by 5 bases and J by 10 bases, with 24 bases left in between. DNA for the CDR3: TGTGCCAGCAGTCACCCGTTTGGACAATTTCGGTCGTCACCCCTCCACTTT. It specifies CASSHPFGQFRSSPLHF.

The V call is TRBV28, the J call TRBJ1-4; D unresolved. This CDR3 is built from 14 residues. The germline V gene encodes CDR1 MDHEN and CDR2 SYDVKM. The V end was cut by 3 bases, the J end by 4 bases, with 9 bases between. In DNA form, the CDR3 reads TGTGCCAGCAGTTTCGACTGGAGTAATGAAAAACTGTTTTTT. Its translation: CASSFDWSNEKLFF.

V usage is TRBV5-1 and J usage is TRBJ1-2; tentatively, D is TRBD1 (6 bases). Germline V gene sequence: CDR1 SGHRS, CDR2 YFSETQ. CDR3 size: 11 residues. V gave up 3 bases and J gave up 10 bases, with 10 bases separating them. The CDR3 reads CASSWDTIYTF. The CDR3 DNA sequence: TGCGCCAGCAGCTGGGACACGATCTACACCTTC.

The V and J genes are TRBV29-1 and TRBJ2-7, with 8 bases lining up with TRBD1. The V and J ends lost 5 bases and 2 bases, in that order; junction bases with no gene match: 11. Germline assignment: CDR1 SQVTM and CDR2 ANQGSEA. The CDR3 covers 15 residues. Here the CDR3 DNA reads TGCAGCGTTTCAGGGGGCGAGCTCCCCCCCTACGAGCAGTACTTC. Protein: CSVSGGELPPYEQYF.

This rearrangement joins TRBV19 to TRBJ1-5; 8 bases line up with TRBD1. Germline CDR1 reads LNHDA; CDR2 reads SQIVND (reference sequence). The length of the CDR3 is 11 residues. V trimming: 8 bases; J trimming: 7 bases; junction bases outside the gene matches: 1. This chain's CDR3 is CASGTGQPQHF. The CDR3 nucleotides are TGTGCCAGTGGGACAGGACAGCCCCAGCATTTT.

The rearrangement links TRBV11-3 to TRBJ1-2; D gene uncertain. Per germline, CDR1 SGHNT and CDR2 YENEEA. The CDR3 has 17 amino acids. Trimming shortened V by 2 bases and J by 0 bases, and 16 bases separated the two germline ends. Written as DNA, the CDR3 is TGTGCCAGCAGCTTATTTTCATTTGGGTCGGCTAACTATGGCTACACCTTC. Its translation: CASSLFSFGSANYGYTF.

V is TRBV14 and J is TRBJ2-5; possible D gene TRBD2, 6 bases. The CDR3 totals 16 residues. With 4 bases removed from V and 7 bases from J, the gap between germline ends came to 22 bases. In germline, CDR1 is SGHDN, CDR2 FVKESK. The CDR3, as DNA: TGTGCCAGCAGCCTCCTTAGCGGAGGCGGTTCAGGGACCCAGTACTTC. It encodes CASSLLSGGGSGTQYF.

The chain combines TRBV5-8 with TRBJ1-4; D is ambiguous. The CDR3 has 11 amino acids. V lost 4 bases and J 6 bases, leaving 4 bases between the germline ends. The germline CDR1 and CDR2 sequences are SGHTS and YDEGEE. The CDR3 protein is CASSGHEKLFF. CDR3 DNA sequence: TGTGCCAGCAGCGGGCATGAAAAACTGTTTTTT.

The V gene is TRBV19, the J gene TRBJ2-3, with TRBD1 as a possible D gene (6 bases). Germline CDR1 reads LNHDA; CDR2 reads SQIVND (reference sequence). Trimming took off 3 bases at V and 3 bases at J, with 13 bases between the two ends. This CDR3 spans 15 amino acids. The chain's CDR3 is CASSIVSRGTDTQYF. CDR3 bases: TGTGCCAGTAGTATCGTGTCCAGGGGAACAGATACGCAGTATTTT.

The rearrangement uses TRBV6-5 and TRBJ1-3; 8 nucleotides match TRBD1. Germline V lookup: CDR1 MNHEY, CDR2 SVGAGI. This CDR3 spans 15 amino acids. The V gene end was trimmed by 5 bases and the J gene end by 4 bases; junction bases not matched to a gene: 7. In DNA, the CDR3 is TGTGCCAGCAGTCCCGACGGGACAGGAGGAAACACCATATATTTT. Translating it yields CASSPDGTGGNTIYF.

The chain has TRBV3-1 (or the pseudogene TRBV3-2) and TRBJ2-1; the match to TRBD2 covers 7 bases. Per the germline V gene, CDR1 is LGHDT and CDR2 is YNNKEL (reference sequence). V was clipped by 5 bases and J by 7 bases; unmatched bases: 20. The CDR3 contains 18 residues. As DNA, the CDR3 is TGTGCCAGCAGCTTTAAGTTGAAACGAGCGGGGAAGCTGAATGAGCAGTTCTTC. Translated, it gives CASSFKLKRAGKLNEQFF.

The chain links TRBV19 to TRBJ2-1; D gene uncertain. V was trimmed by 3 bases and J by 0 bases, leaving 9 bases between them. The CDR3 sequence is 15 residues long. CDR1 and CDR2 from the germline V gene are LNHDA and SQIVND (reference sequence). CDR3 region: CASSIGDVSYNEQFF. The CDR3 DNA reads TGTGCCAGTAGTATTGGGGATGTCTCCTACAATGAGCAGTTCTTC.

The chain links TRBV10-3 to TRBJ2-3, with TRBD2 identical over 14 bases. Germline values: CDR1 ENHRY, CDR2 SYGVKD. The CDR3 extends over 17 amino acids. V gave up 8 bases and J gave up 4 bases; unmatched junction bases: 11. The CDR3 coding sequence is TGTGCCATCCAGGGGACTAGCGGGAGAGAAGGGGCAGATACGCAGTATTTT. Residues: CAIQGTSGREGADTQYF.

This rearrangement joins TRBV27 to TRBJ1-6, with 7 bases fitting TRBD1. The trim removed 4 bases at V and 7 bases at J, leaving 7 bases unmatched. Germline CDR1 is MNHEY and CDR2 is SMNVEV (reference sequence). The CDR3 runs to 15 residues. As DNA, the CDR3 is TGTGCCAGCAGTTCCGACAGGGACGGCAATTCACCCCTCCACTTT. It translates to CASSSDRDGNSPLHF.